These 6 T cell receptor beta chains originate from one sample sequenced in a study of tumor T cells in aggressive B-cell lymphoma. Assay: immunoSEQ multiplex PCR; the TCRdb copy retains only in-frame clones and omits some. Among about 2,000 clones listed, almost 80% were seen once. The sample comprised tumor tissue. The receptors stem from an adult with diffuse large B cell lymphoma.

This clone was counted a few times. The chain combines TRBV10-3 with TRBJ1-5; possibly TRBD1 for D (6 bases). The germline V and J ends were trimmed by 3 bases and 5 bases, with 11 bases remaining between them. The length of the CDR3 is 14 residues. The germline V gene encodes CDR1 ENHRY and CDR2 SYGVKD. For the CDR3, the DNA is TGTGCCATCAGTGATGGTCAGGGGTATCAGCCCCAGCATTTT. Its protein is CAISDGQGYQPQHF.

The V call is TRBV12-5, the J call TRBJ2-5; 8 bases line up with TRBD1. The germline gives CDR1 LGHNT, CDR2 FRNRAP. V lost 4 bases and J lost 5; bases outside the gene matches: 6. The CDR3 runs to 14 residues. In DNA form, the CDR3 reads TGTGCTAGTGGTTATTCGGACAGGGACGAGACCCAGTACTTC. It codes for CASGYSDRDETQYF.

The V call is TRBV4-1, the J call TRBJ1-1, with D tentatively TRBD1 (5 bases). Germline CDR1 is MGHRA and CDR2 is YSYEKL. Trimming stripped 4 bases from V and 0 bases from J, with 12 bases between. The CDR3 is 15 residues long. CDR3 nucleotides: TGCGCCAGCAGCCCCCAGGGAGGATTGAACACTGAAGCTTTCTTT. It yields the protein CASSPQGGLNTEAFF.

The chain joins TRBV7-3 to TRBJ1-1, with TRBD1 matching 9 bases. Trimming took 5 bases from V and 7 from J; bases not matched to a gene: 5. Germline V gene data show CDR1 as SGHTA and CDR2 as FQGTGA. The length of the CDR3 is 13 residues. The CDR3, as DNA: TGTGCCAGCAGCACACTGACAGGGGGTGAAGCTTTCTTT. It yields the protein CASSTLTGGEAFF. Drawing the rest from reference TRBV7-3 and TRBJ1-1, the complete variable domain is GAGVSQTPSNKVTEKGKYVELRCDPISGHTALYWYRQSLGQGPEFLIYFQGTGAADDSGLPNDRFFAVRPEGSVSTLKIQRTERGDSAVYLCASSTLTGGEAFFGQGTRLTVV.

J is TRBJ1-4 and V is TRBV4-1, with 11 bases matching TRBD1. Trimming removed 4 bases from V and 7 bases from J; junction bases left unmatched: 8. CDR1 MGHRA and CDR2 YSYEKL come from the germline V gene. This CDR3 spans 16 amino acids. The CDR3 loop is CASSLQTGTGGEKLFF. In nucleotides, the CDR3 is TGCGCCAGCAGCCTCCAGACAGGGACAGGGGGTGAAAAACTGTTTTTT.

The chain joins TRBV2 to TRBJ2-6; D is unresolved. CDR1 and CDR2 (germline): SNHLY, FYNNEI. Trimming removed 6 bases from V and 0 bases from J, with 18 bases in between. This CDR3 has 18 amino acids. Written as DNA, the CDR3 is TGTGCCAGCAGGCCTCCAGGCCTGATAAACTCTGGGGCCAACGTCCTGACTTTC. It translates to CASRPPGLINSGANVLTF.